These T cell receptor beta chains were read from a single sample in a study of blood T cell repertoires in COVID-19. Sequencing was performed with immunoSEQ multiplex PCR; in TCRdb, only in-frame clones are kept and a portion is missing. The data show tens of thousands of clones, with 82% seen just once and roughly an eighth held by the top ten. Sequenced material: peripheral blood. These receptor sequences come from a woman older than 75 with acute or convalescent COVID-19. Both conserved end residues are part of each CDR3. D genes are given only for firm matches. Where a row states a size, it is once, few, many or the class of an expanded clone; other rows omit it.

V gene,J gene,clone size,D gene,CDR3 DNA,CDR3 protein
TRBV19,TRBJ2-7,few,TRBD1,TGTGCCAGTAGAGATCGGACAGGGCCCTCCGAGCAGTACTTC,CASRDRTGPSEQYF
TRBV6-4,TRBJ2-2,.,.,TGTGCCAGCAGTGACTCGCTGCGGAACGGGGAGCTGTTTTTT,CASSDSLRNGELFF
TRBV27,TRBJ1-1,.,TRBD1,TGTGCCACTCACAGGGCAGGGGGCGCGGAGACTGAAGCTTTCTTT,CATHRAGGAETEAFF
TRBV6-1,TRBJ1-5,.,TRBD1,TGTGCCAGCAGTGAAGCGGTGACAGGGATCAATCAGCCCCAGCATTTT,CASSEAVTGINQPQHF
TRBV28,TRBJ2-1,medium-sized,TRBD1,TGTGCCAGCAGTGCAACTTGGACAGGGAACAATGAGCAGTTCTTC,CASSATWTGNNEQFF
TRBV6-5,TRBJ1-4,.,TRBD1,TGTGCCAGCAGTTCGAGAAACCGGGACAGGGAGGAAAAACTGTTTTTT,CASSSRNRDREEKLFF
TRBV5-4,TRBJ1-2,.,.,TGTGCCAGCAGCTTGGGCAACCAGAACTATGGCTACACCTTC,CASSLGNQNYGYTF
TRBV5-1,TRBJ2-1,.,TRBD2,TGCGCCAGCAGCCCCCTAGCGGGAGGGCCTCAGAATGAGCAGTTCTTC,CASSPLAGGPQNEQFF
TRBV9,TRBJ2-7,.,.,TGTGCCAGCAGCGTGGCTAGCGCGACCTACGAGCAGTACTTC,CASSVASATYEQYF
TRBV30,TRBJ2-1,.,TRBD2,TGTGCCTGGAGTGCGGGACTAGCGGGATCCAATGAGCAGTTCTTC,CAWSAGLAGSNEQFF